These 31 T cell receptor beta chains were all obtained from the same sample, sequenced in a study of PD-1 blockade in classical Hodgkin lymphoma. Every patient relapsed after autologous stem cell transplantation, and brentuximab vedotin exposure varied. Thawed PBMCs underwent magnetic negative selection to yield purified CD4+ T cells. Profiled with immunoSEQ multiplex PCR; TCRdb holds only in-frame clones, not every one. The sample has 30,000 or so clones; 80% to 95% are singletons. Material: CD4+ T cells from blood, obtained at baseline. Receptor source: a human donor with classical Hodgkin lymphoma.

This chain connects TRBV7-6 to TRBJ2-5; no clear D. The CDR3 runs 11 residues. Germline CDR1 and CDR2: SGHVS and FNYEAQ. With 5 bases removed from V and 5 bases from J, the gap between germline ends came to 6 bases. CDR3 in amino acids: CASSQTETQYF. In DNA form, the CDR3 reads TGTGCCAGCAGCCAAACGGAGACCCAGTACTTC.

The chain combines TRBV10-1 with TRBJ2-1; TRBD2 might be the D (5 bases). Trimming stripped 8 bases from V and 6 bases from J, with 11 bases between. The CDR3 contains 12 residues. CDR1 WNHNN and CDR2 SYGVQD come from the germline V gene (reference sequence). CDR3 in DNA: TGCGCCAGCGGCCGGGGAATCAATGAGCAGTTCTTC. It specifies CASGRGINEQFF.

The V gene is TRBV6-5, the J gene TRBJ1-2, with D uncertain. Per the germline V gene, CDR1 is MNHEY and CDR2 is SVGAGI. V dropped 8 bases and J dropped 4 bases, with 17 bases sitting between them. CDR3 length equals 14 residues. The DNA for the CDR3 is TGTGCCAGCGCCACTTCGCGGGTTCCCTATGGCTACACCTTC. Its protein is CASATSRVPYGYTF.

The chain is built from TRBV28 and TRBJ1-5; D unclear. V shed 5 bases and J shed 11 bases, with 13 bases lying between them. The germline V gene has CDR1 MDHEN and CDR2 SYDVKM. The CDR3 runs to 12 residues. Written as DNA, the CDR3 is TGTGCCAGCAGTCCCCCCGGTGGGGCCCAGCATTTT. Translation: CASSPPGGAQHF.

The chain recombines TRBV6-1 with TRBJ2-1; 10 bases are a match to TRBD2. Germline V gene sequence: CDR1 MNHNS, CDR2 SASEGT. The CDR3 runs 15 residues. Trimming took 5 bases from V and 10 from J; bases not matched to a gene: 11. As DNA, the CDR3 is TGTGCCAGCAGTAGGACTCCGGGACTAGCGCTAGAGCAGTTCTTC. Its translation is CASSRTPGLALEQFF.

V is TRBV6-5 and J is TRBJ1-2; D is uncertain. The CDR3 has 13 amino acids. V lost 7 bases to trimming and J lost 0 bases, with 9 bases between them. Looked up from germline, CDR1 is MNHEY and CDR2 is SVGAGI. The CDR3 is CASTPGPNYGYTF. The DNA for the CDR3 is TGTGCCAGCACCCCAGGTCCTAACTATGGCTACACCTTC.

The chain employs TRBV28 and TRBJ1-2; 8 bases agree with TRBD1. V trimming: 1 base; J trimming: 5 bases; junction bases outside the gene matches: 12. Germline loops: CDR1 MDHEN, CDR2 SYDVKM. There are 17 residues in the CDR3. DNA of the CDR3: TGTGCCAGCAGTTTATCGGCAGGGGGCTCAAAAGGGTATGGCTACACCTTC. Amino acids: CASSLSAGGSKGYGYTF.

This chain uses TRBV28 with TRBJ1-1, with 8 bases that match TRBD1. This CDR3 contains 12 residues. The ends lost 10 bases at V and 3 bases at J; junction bases unmatched: 4. Germline V gene data show CDR1 as MDHEN and CDR2 as SYDVKM. The CDR3 bases are TGTGCCATAGCAGGGGGCTACACTGAAGCTTTCTTT. Protein sequence: CAIAGGYTEAFF.

The chain combines TRBV25-1 with TRBJ2-7, with 10 bases lining up with TRBD1. Germline lookup yields CDR1 MGHDK and CDR2 SYGVNS. V was clipped by 5 bases and J by 4 bases; unmatched bases: 8. This CDR3 spans 15 amino acids. The CDR3 region is CASSPPGQGWYEQYF. CDR3 coding DNA: TGTGCCAGCAGTCCTCCGGGACAGGGGTGGTACGAGCAGTACTTC.

The chain links TRBV6-1 to TRBJ2-1, with D unresolved. Per germline, CDR1 MNHNS and CDR2 SASEGT. The CDR3 runs to 16 residues. Between the trimmed V and J ends, which lost 3 bases and 4 bases, there was a span of 16 bases. DNA of the CDR3: TGTGCCAGCAGTGAGACTCCACATACCTCTTACAATGAGCAGTTCTTC. Translation: CASSETPHTSYNEQFF.

The chain is built from TRBV9 and TRBJ2-3; no reliable D call. V lost 7 bases and J 5 bases, leaving 8 bases between the germline ends. This CDR3 region has 11 residues. CDR1 SGDLS and CDR2 YYNGEE come from the germline V gene. DNA for the CDR3: TGTGCCAGCGGGTGGGGAGATACGCAGTATTTT. Translating it yields CASGWGDTQYF. The full variable domain, its missing parts supplied by reference TRBV9 and TRBJ2-3, is DSGVTQTPKHLITATGQRVTLRCSPRSGDLSVYWYQQSLDQGLQFLIQYYNGEERAKGNILERFSAQQFPDLHSELNLSSLELGDSALYFCASGWGDTQYFGPGTRLTVL.

The chain couples TRBV10-3 to TRBJ1-2; D uncertain. V was cut by 2 bases and J by 2 bases, with 12 bases left in between. The CDR3 consists of 15 residues. Per the germline V gene, CDR1 is ENHRY and CDR2 is SYGVKD. This CDR3 is CAISEVGEPNYGYTF. The CDR3 region has the DNA TGTGCCATCAGTGAGGTCGGGGAACCAAACTATGGCTACACCTTC.

The chain is built from TRBV18 and TRBJ2-2; D unclear. The V end was cut by 2 bases, the J end by 7 bases, with 2 bases between. From germline, CDR1 is KGHSH and CDR2 LQKENI. The CDR3 runs 11 residues. CDR3 bases: TGTGCCAGCTCACCAGTCGGGGAGCTGTTTTTT. Translating it yields CASSPVGELFF.

V is TRBV5-1 and J is TRBJ1-2, with 7 positions matching TRBD1. The CDR3 totals 15 residues. Germline V lookup: CDR1 SGHRS, CDR2 YFSETQ. V lost 0 bases, J lost 3 bases, and 5 bases stayed unmatched. The CDR3 DNA is TGCGCCAGCAGCTTGGAACCCACAGGGGACTATGGCTACACCTTC. It encodes CASSLEPTGDYGYTF.

The V gene is TRBV28, the J gene TRBJ1-1, with D uncertain. V dropped 6 bases and J dropped 0 bases, with 14 bases sitting between them. This CDR3 contains 15 residues. From germline, CDR1 is MDHEN and CDR2 SYDVKM. CDR3 DNA: TGTGCCAGCAGCCCACCGGGCTCCCTGAACACTGAAGCTTTCTTT. It codes for CASSPPGSLNTEAFF.

V gene TRBV7-9 combines with J gene TRBJ1-5, with unresolved D. Deletions cut 3 bases from V and 4 bases from J, with 7 bases between. The CDR3 sequence is 13 residues long. Germline V gives CDR1 SEHNR, CDR2 FQNEAQ (reference sequence). The CDR3 region is CASSFGSNQPQHF. The CDR3 DNA sequence: TGTGCCAGCAGCTTTGGGAGTAATCAGCCCCAGCATTTT.

The chain links TRBV28 to TRBJ1-4, with 9 bases fitting TRBD1. Germline CDR1 is MDHEN and CDR2 is SYDVKM. Trimming took 5 bases from V and 0 from J; bases not matched to a gene: 7. The CDR3 has 17 residues. The CDR3 nucleotides read TGTGCCAGCAGTCCTCGGACAGGGGCAGCAACTAATGAAAAACTGTTTTTT. Its protein is CASSPRTGAATNEKLFF. Full variable domain (missing parts from reference TRBV28 and TRBJ1-4): DVKVTQSSRYLVKRTGEKVFLECVQDMDHENMFWYRQDPGLGLRLIYFSYDVKMKEKGDIPEGYSVSREKKERFSLILESASTNQTSMYLCASSPRTGAATNEKLFFGSGTQLSVL.

V is TRBV7-9 and J is TRBJ1-4; 7 positions agree with TRBD1. The length of the CDR3 is 15 residues. CDR1 and CDR2 from the germline V gene are SEHNR and FQNEAQ (reference sequence). After removal of 0 bases from V and 5 bases from J, the junction contained 3 bases not matched to a gene. The CDR3, as DNA: TGTGCCAGCAGCTTAGCTCGGGACAGCAATGAAAAACTGTTTTTT. Its protein is CASSLARDSNEKLFF.

The chain carries TRBV5-1 and TRBJ1-1; D call uncertain. The CDR3 totals 15 residues. The V end lost 4 bases, the J end lost 1 base, and 14 bases lay between the germline ends. Germline CDR1 is SGHRS and CDR2 is YFSETQ. The CDR3 protein is CASSPDPHRNTEAFF. The CDR3 nucleotides read TGCGCCAGCAGCCCGGATCCCCATCGGAACACTGAAGCTTTCTTT.

J is TRBJ1-1 and V is TRBV7-9, with TRBD1 matching over 11 bases. Germline V gene data show CDR1 as SEHNR and CDR2 as FQNEAQ (reference sequence). The CDR3 consists of 19 residues. The J segment lost 0 bases and the V segment lost 2 bases, leaving 11 bases of the junction unmatched. The CDR3 DNA sequence: TGTGCCAGCAGCTTAATCCCGCAGCCGGGACAGGGGGTGAACACTGAAGCTTTCTTT. Amino acids: CASSLIPQPGQGVNTEAFF.

V usage is TRBV28 and J usage is TRBJ2-4, with 8 bases that match TRBD2. This CDR3 contains 18 residues. Germline V lookup: CDR1 MDHEN, CDR2 SYDVKM. The ends lost 6 bases at V and 9 bases at J; junction bases unmatched: 22. Written as DNA, the CDR3 is TGTGCCAGCAGGACCGCCGGGGGGGAGAACGGGGCTAGGGGCATTCAGTACTTC. Translated, it gives CASRTAGGENGARGIQYF.

V usage is TRBV29-1 and J usage is TRBJ1-4; TRBD1 agrees at 7 bases. CDR1 and CDR2 from the germline V gene are SQVTM and ANQGSEA. With V trimmed by 4 bases and J by 3 bases, 5 bases remained unmatched. The CDR3 sequence is 14 residues long. CDR3 in DNA: TGCAGCGTTGTAGGGGGCAGCGCTAATGAAAAACTGTTTTTT. Its protein product is CSVVGGSANEKLFF.

V gene TRBV30 combines with J gene TRBJ1-1; 9 bases are shared with TRBD1. Germline CDR1 reads GTSNPN; CDR2 reads SVGIG (reference sequence). Unmatched junction bases numbered 7, after V lost 5 bases and J lost 3 bases. The CDR3 is 14 residues long. The CDR3 coding sequence is TGTGCCTGGGACTCGGGACAGGGATACACTGAAGCTTTCTTT. As protein: CAWDSGQGYTEAFF.

This clone was counted between two and nine times. This chain links TRBV18 with TRBJ1-2; TRBD1 might be the D (6 bases). The CDR3 is 13 residues long. V was pared by 1 base and J by 8 bases, with 11 bases between. Germline CDR1 KGHSH, CDR2 LQKENI. In nucleotides, the CDR3 is TGTGCCAGCTCACCACAATATCAGGGGGGCTACACCTTC. The encoded protein is CASSPQYQGGYTF.

The DNA of the CDR3 is TGTGCCAGCTCACTAGACAGGGGGGGCACTGAAGCTTTCTTT. Protein product: CASSLDRGGTEAFF. This chain uses TRBV18 with TRBJ1-1; 9 bases align to TRBD1. The length of the CDR3 is 14 residues. V lost 4 bases and J lost 4; bases outside the gene matches: 4. Germline CDR1 is KGHSH and CDR2 is LQKENI.

The V gene is TRBV19, the J gene TRBJ2-7, with D unresolved. This CDR3 comprises 13 residues. Germline loops: CDR1 LNHDA, CDR2 SQIVND (reference sequence). V was clipped by 0 bases and J by 2 bases, with 5 bases between them. The CDR3 sequence is CASSIDSTYEQYF. In DNA form, the CDR3 reads TGTGCCAGTAGTATAGACAGCACCTACGAGCAGTACTTC.

This chain uses TRBV2 with TRBJ2-7; the match to TRBD1 covers 9 bases. There are 15 residues in the CDR3. V dropped 5 bases and J dropped 6; count of bases not matched to a gene: 11. Looked up from germline, CDR1 is SNHLY and CDR2 is FYNNEI. CDR3 loop: CASSLRQGEVGEQYF. CDR3 in DNA: TGTGCCAGCAGTTTACGACAGGGGGAAGTCGGCGAGCAGTACTTC. Using reference TRBV2 and TRBJ2-7 for the parts outside the CDR3, the full variable domain is EPEVTQTPSHQVTQMGQEVILRCVPISNHLYFYWYRQILGQKVEFLVSFYNNEISEKSEIFDDQFSVERPDGSNFTLKIRSTKLEDSAMYFCASSLRQGEVGEQYFGPGTRLTVT.

The J gene is TRBJ2-3, the V gene TRBV5-1, with 10 bases that match TRBD2. The CDR3 extends over 19 amino acids. Germline V gene data show CDR1 as SGHRS and CDR2 as YFSETQ. J was trimmed by 0 bases and V by 4 bases; bases with no gene match: 14. The CDR3 protein is CASSPGGSLAGTSTDTQYF. CDR3 DNA: TGCGCCAGCAGCCCCGGAGGCTCACTAGCGGGAACGAGCACAGATACGCAGTATTTT. Full variable domain (remainder filled in from reference TRBV5-1 and TRBJ2-3): KAGVTQTPRYLIKTRGQQVTLSCSPISGHRSVSWYQQTPGQGLQFLFEYFSETQRNKGNFPGRFSGRQFSNSRSEMNVSTLELGDSALYLCASSPGGSLAGTSTDTQYFGPGTRLTVL.

This chain connects TRBV11-3 to TRBJ2-7; D ambiguous. Germline CDR1 SGHNT, CDR2 YENEEA. The V gene lost 5 bases and the J gene lost 2 bases, with 13 bases spanning the gap. CDR3 length equals 14 residues. The chain's CDR3 is CASSPKTNAYEQYF. CDR3 in DNA: TGTGCCAGCAGCCCGAAAACCAACGCCTACGAGCAGTACTTC.

The chain carries TRBV30 and TRBJ2-1, with D possibly being TRBD2 (6 bases). V lost 3 bases, J lost 7 bases, and 7 bases lay in between. This CDR3 is 11 amino acids long. CDR1 is GTSNPN, CDR2 SVGIG, per germline (reference sequence). The CDR3 sequence is CAWRLANEQFF. The CDR3 DNA is TGTGCCTGGAGACTAGCAAATGAGCAGTTCTTC.

V is TRBV7-9 and J is TRBJ2-2; D is perhaps TRBD2 (5 bases). V was trimmed by 2 bases and J by 4 bases, leaving 14 bases between them. CDR3 length: 16 residues. The germline gives CDR1 SEHNR, CDR2 FQNEAQ (reference sequence). The CDR3 reads CASSLIALVGTGELFF. The CDR3 DNA reads as TGTGCCAGCAGCTTAATAGCGTTGGTCGGCACCGGGGAGCTGTTTTTT.